The 30 T cell receptor beta chains presented below share a single source sample, sequenced in a study of blood T cells in healthy people across ages. It was with a sample-barcoded 5' primer and a J-beta primer mix that a second PCR of about 6 to 12 cycles was run. TCRdb independently ran MiXCR on the 5' RACE reads; one entry per CDR3 protein. The repertoire has about a million distinct CDR3 sequences, 40% to 60% of them found once; the top ten carry about an eighth. Sequences were obtained from blood. The receptor set was obtained from a man aged 25 to 40 in good health.

The chain has TRBV29-1 and TRBJ2-7; TRBD1 matches at 8 bases. After removal of 0 bases from V and 6 bases from J, the junction contained 13 bases not matched to a gene. The CDR3 extends over 16 amino acids. From germline, CDR1 is SQVTM and CDR2 ANQGSEA. The CDR3 spells CSVEESVGFQGAEQYF. CDR3 coding DNA: TGCAGCGTTGAAGAAAGTGTCGGTTTCCAGGGGGCCGAGCAGTACTTC.

The genes are TRBV7-2 and TRBJ2-7; the D gene is possibly TRBD2 (5 bases). The end of the DNA aligns better with TRBJ2-5, so the J call may be wrong. The CDR3 runs to 13 residues. Germline CDR1 and CDR2: SGHTA and FQGNSA. The CDR3 protein is CASSNRGKWTQYF. The CDR3 coding sequence is TGTGCCAGCAGCAATCGGGGAAAGTGGACCCAGTACTTC.

The V call is TRBV6-6, the J call TRBJ1-2; maybe TRBD1 (6 bases). Germline loops: CDR1 MNHNY, CDR2 SVGAGI (reference sequence). V lost 5 bases and J lost 6, with 13 bases in between. The CDR3 runs to 13 residues. The CDR3 coding sequence is TGTGCCAGCAGTCAACAGGGAGGTAATGGCTACACCTTC. Its protein product is CASSQQGGNGYTF.

This clonotype has a handful of counts. The rearrangement joins TRBV6-1 to TRBJ2-3, with D perhaps TRBD2 (6 bases). This CDR3 has 20 residues. V was shortened by 0 bases and J by 3 bases, with 25 bases between the two germline ends. The germline V gene has CDR1 MNHNS and CDR2 SASEGT. Here the CDR3 reads CASSEASYNLTRVGTDTQYF. The CDR3 nucleotides read TGTGCCAGCAGTGAAGCGTCCTACAACCTGACTAGAGTCGGGACAGATACGCAGTATTTT.

This clonotype was seen a few times. V usage is TRBV4-2 and J usage is TRBJ2-5; 12 nucleotides agree with TRBD2. The CDR3 sequence is 17 residues long. Germline V CDR1 and CDR2: LGHNA, YNFKEQ. The V segment lost 0 bases and the J segment 5 bases; nucleotides outside the gene matches: 7. CDR3 DNA sequence: TGTGCCAGCAGCCAAGATCCCCTAGCGGGGGGGGCCGAGACCCAGTACTTC. Translation: CASSQDPLAGGAETQYF.

V and J are TRBV10-3 and TRBJ2-1, with unresolved D. Germline assignment: CDR1 ENHRY and CDR2 SYGVKD. Between the trimmed V and J ends, which lost 3 bases and 0 bases, there was a span of 6 bases. This CDR3 comprises 14 residues. CDR3 bases: TGTGCCATCAGTGACACGATCTCCTACAATGAGCAGTTCTTC. Amino acids: CAISDTISYNEQFF.

This clonotype was observed at least ten times. The J gene is TRBJ2-7, the V gene TRBV3-1; TRBD1 aligns across 9 bases. This CDR3 spans 14 amino acids. Germline lookup yields CDR1 LGHDT and CDR2 YNNKEL (reference sequence). V shed 4 bases and J 3 bases; nucleotides not matched to a gene: 4. CDR3 DNA sequence: TGTGCCAGCAGCCCCTACAGGGGGCTCTACGAGCAGTACTTC. It specifies CASSPYRGLYEQYF.

The chain couples TRBV7-9 to TRBJ2-4, with D unresolved. The DNA matches TRBJ2-7 better at its end, which makes the J call doubtful. CDR3 length: 14 amino acids. Germline V lookup: CDR1 SEHNR, CDR2 FQNEAQ (reference sequence). The DNA of the CDR3 is TGTGCCAGCAGCTTACTGTACAGTCCCTACGAGCAGTACTTC. Translating it yields CASSLLYSPYEQYF.

There are many counts of this clonotype. V and J are TRBV28 and TRBJ2-7; 9 nucleotides line up with TRBD1. CDR3 size: 16 residues. Looked up from germline, CDR1 is MDHEN and CDR2 is SYDVKM. V lost 6 bases and J lost 3; bases outside the gene matches: 12. CDR3 region: CASSRDREDLNYEQYF. In DNA form, the CDR3 reads TGTGCCAGCAGCAGGGACAGGGAGGACCTTAACTACGAGCAGTACTTC.

The chain combines TRBV20-1 with TRBJ2-5; a weak D match, TRBD2 (5 bases). Trimming stripped 2 bases from V and 1 base from J, with 14 bases between. Germline V gives CDR1 DFQATT, CDR2 SNEGSKA (reference sequence). The CDR3 consists of 15 residues. This chain's CDR3 is CSARRRVRAQETQYF. As DNA, the CDR3 is TGCAGTGCTAGAAGGCGAGTGCGGGCCCAAGAGACCCAGTACTTC.

This clonotype was seen a few times. The chain joins TRBV20-1 to TRBJ1-5, with D perhaps TRBD1 (6 bases). The germline gives CDR1 DFQATT, CDR2 SNEGSKA (reference sequence). V was shortened by 3 bases and J by 3 bases, with 12 bases between the two germline ends. This CDR3 contains 14 residues. In DNA form, the CDR3 reads TGCAGTGCTAGTCCTAGGGGGAACAATCAGCCCCAGCATTTT. This translates into CSASPRGNNQPQHF.

This clonotype has only a few counts. The rearrangement uses TRBV20-1 and TRBJ1-3; no reliable D call. V was shortened by 5 bases and J by 5 bases, with 19 bases between the two germline ends. The length of the CDR3 is 15 residues. CDR1 and CDR2 from the germline V gene are DFQATT and SNEGSKA (reference sequence). The CDR3 sequence: CSAQSAAGIRNTIYF. The CDR3 DNA follows: TGCAGTGCTCAATCGGCGGCAGGCATACGAAACACCATATATTTT.

This clonotype was recorded once. The chain links TRBV28 to TRBJ2-1, with D tentatively TRBD2 (6 bases). This CDR3 has 14 amino acids. V was clipped by 2 bases and J by 8 bases, with 13 bases between them. Germline V gene sequence: CDR1 MDHEN, CDR2 SYDVKM. CDR3 loop: CASSLPGREDEQFF. The CDR3 region has the DNA TGTGCCAGCAGTTTACCGGGCAGGGAGGATGAGCAGTTCTTC.

V gene TRBV27 combines with J gene TRBJ2-7; 11 positions agree with TRBD2. Germline CDR1 MNHEY, CDR2 SMNVEV (reference sequence). This CDR3 is built from 15 residues. Germline trimming cut 3 bases from V and 0 bases from J; bases unmatched to any gene: 1. The chain's CDR3 is CASSLTSGVSYEQYF. The CDR3, as DNA: TGTGCCAGCAGTTTGACTAGCGGGGTCTCCTACGAGCAGTACTTC.

The rearrangement links TRBV12-3 or TRBV12-4 to TRBJ1-1; 8 bases are a match to TRBD1. Trimming removed 2 bases from V and 5 bases from J; junction bases left unmatched: 4. The CDR3 loop spans 14 amino acids. DNA for the CDR3: TGTGCCAGCAGTTTACCCAGGGGGCGGACTGAAGCTTTCTTT. Protein sequence: CASSLPRGRTEAFF.

This rearrangement joins TRBV5-8 to TRBJ1-5; 7 bases align to TRBD1. With V trimmed by 0 bases and J by 6 bases, 12 bases remained unmatched. The CDR3 consists of 17 residues. The germline V gene has CDR1 SGHTS and CDR2 YDEGEE. The CDR3 reads CASSLGQGLIPSQPQHF. CDR3 in DNA: TGTGCCAGCAGCTTGGGACAGGGATTAATCCCTAGTCAGCCCCAGCATTTT.

This clonotype has only a few counts. V usage is TRBV6-2 or TRBV6-3 and J usage is TRBJ2-7, with a tentative D call TRBD2 (5 bases). The CDR3 runs to 17 residues. V lost 5 bases and J lost 6, with 26 bases in between. Per germline, CDR1 MNHEY and CDR2 SVGEGT. The CDR3 DNA follows: TGTGCCAGCAGTCCACACCCCTTCCGGGGTATATGGGGCGAGCAGTACTTC. Protein: CASSPHPFRGIWGEQYF.

The chain combines TRBV3-1 with TRBJ2-3, with D perhaps being TRBD1 or TRBD2 (6 bases each). V lost 0 bases, J lost 6 bases, and 16 bases lay in between. The CDR3 is 16 residues long. CDR1 is LGHDT, CDR2 YNNKEL, per germline (reference sequence). The CDR3 DNA follows: TGTGCCAGCAGCCAAGAGAATCCGGGGGCGTGGGATACGCAGTATTTT. This gives the protein CASSQENPGAWDTQYF.

The table lists this clonotype with a few counts. This sequence joins TRBV7-2 and TRBJ2-7, with TRBD1 identical over 7 bases. This CDR3 region has 13 residues. The V and J ends lost 4 bases and 6 bases, in that order; junction bases with no gene match: 6. From germline, CDR1 is SGHTA and CDR2 FQGNSA. CDR3 loop: CASSYQRTGEQYF. CDR3 bases: TGTGCCAGCAGCTACCAACGGACAGGCGAGCAGTACTTC. Full variable domain (remainder filled in from reference TRBV7-2 and TRBJ2-7): GAGVSQSPSNKVTEKGKDVELRCDPISGHTALYWYRQSLGQGLEFLIYFQGNSAPDKSGLPSDRFSAERTGGSVSTLTIQRTQQEDSAVYLCASSYQRTGEQYFGPGTRLTVT.

This clonotype came up a few times. The chain has TRBV4-3 and TRBJ1-4, with D unclear. With 0 bases removed from V and 5 bases from J, the gap between germline ends came to 13 bases. The CDR3 has 16 residues. The germline gives CDR1 LGHNA, CDR2 YSLEER. Written as DNA, the CDR3 is TGCGCCAGCAGCCAAGATAGGGTTGGAACGAATGAAAAACTGTTTTTT. It encodes CASSQDRVGTNEKLFF.

This clonotype was seen a handful of times. This sequence joins TRBV20-1 and TRBJ2-7, with unresolved D. CDR3 length: 12 amino acids. The V and J ends lost 4 bases and 2 bases respectively, with 9 bases between them. Germline V gives CDR1 DFQATT, CDR2 SNEGSKA (reference sequence). The DNA of the CDR3 is TGCAGTGCTAAGGGTGGGGCCTACGAGCAGTACTTC. Translating it yields CSAKGGAYEQYF.

The chain uses TRBV6-5 and TRBJ2-3, with 7 bases aligning to TRBD2. The ends lost 7 bases at V and 1 base at J; junction bases unmatched: 8. The V gene's germline CDR1 is MNHEY and CDR2 SVGAGI. This CDR3 region has 15 residues. Here the CDR3 DNA reads TGTGCCAGCACCGGACTAGAGGATCGCACAGATACGCAGTATTTT. Protein product: CASTGLEDRTDTQYF.

This clonotype showed up just a few times. This chain uses TRBV20-1 with TRBJ2-5, with a tentative D call TRBD2 (8 bases). Germline loops: CDR1 DFQATT, CDR2 SNEGSKA (reference sequence). CDR3 length: 15 residues. V was cut by 0 bases and J by 11 bases, with 22 bases left in between. CDR3 nucleotide sequence: TGCAGTGCTAGAGAAGGGACAGTGCCGGGGGGGGAGCAGTACTTC. This sequence encodes CSAREGTVPGGEQYF.

The chain links TRBV6-2 or TRBV6-3 to TRBJ2-7, with 7 bases aligning to TRBD1. V was pared by 5 bases and J by 0 bases, with 7 bases of the junction left unmatched. CDR1 and CDR2 from the germline V gene are MNHEY and SVGEGT. The CDR3 runs to 15 residues. Here the CDR3 DNA reads TGTGCCAGCAGTCCCCCGGACAGGCCCTCCTACGAGCAGTACTTC. Translated, it gives CASSPPDRPSYEQYF.

The CDR3 bases are TGTGCCAGCAGCGTAGTCCCCCAGTTAGTCGGGGAGCTGTTTTTT. Translating gives CASSVVPQLVGELFF. V is TRBV9 and J is TRBJ2-2; D unresolved. The CDR3 totals 15 residues. The germline CDR1 and CDR2 sequences are SGDLS and YYNGEE. The germline V and J ends were trimmed by 0 bases and 7 bases, with 13 bases remaining between them.

V is TRBV4-3 and J is TRBJ1-6; D is unclear. Germline assignment: CDR1 LGHNA and CDR2 YSLEER. Trimming removed 0 bases at V and 11 bases at J, with 11 bases between. CDR3 length: 14 residues. The CDR3 DNA reads TGCGCCAGCAGCCAAGATGGCCCTTCGGCACCCCTCCACTTT. Its protein product is CASSQDGPSAPLHF.

The V call is TRBV6-2 or TRBV6-3, the J call TRBJ2-7; tentatively, D is TRBD2 (5 bases). The CDR3 covers 12 residues. The V gene's germline CDR1 is MNHEY and CDR2 SVGEGT. CDR3 region: CATQDFAYEQYF. For the CDR3, the DNA is TGTGCGACTCAGGACTTCGCCTACGAGCAGTACTTC.

This clonotype showed up just a few times. J is TRBJ2-1 and V is TRBV12-3 or TRBV12-4; 9 bases align to TRBD2. This CDR3 contains 18 residues. Trimming cost V 2 bases and J 2 bases; bases outside gene matches: 10. Written as DNA, the CDR3 is TGTGCCAGCAGTTTATTTGCGGGGGGGCGTAAGGCCTACAATGAGCAGTTCTTC. Amino acid sequence: CASSLFAGGRKAYNEQFF.

The chain is built from TRBV20-1 and TRBJ1-2, with TRBD1 matching over 11 bases. Trimming took 6 bases from V and 5 from J; bases not matched to a gene: 8. The length of the CDR3 is 14 residues. From germline, CDR1 is DFQATT and CDR2 SNEGSKA (reference sequence). As DNA, the CDR3 is TGCAGTGCAGGAAAGGGACAGGGGGTTTATGGCTACACCTTC. Its protein is CSAGKGQGVYGYTF.

The chain combines TRBV28 with TRBJ1-1; a weak D match, TRBD1 (6 bases). There are 13 residues in the CDR3. Trimming removed 6 bases from V and 4 bases from J, with 12 bases in between. Germline values: CDR1 MDHEN, CDR2 SYDVKM. Here the CDR3 reads CASRRQESTEAFF. CDR3 DNA: TGTGCCAGCAGAAGACAGGAGAGCACTGAAGCTTTCTTT.